These T cell receptor beta chains were read from a single sample in a study of blood T cell repertoires in COVID-19. TCRdb's table, derived via immunoSEQ multiplex PCR, lists solely in-frame clones and lacks some. The table has around 180,000 clones, about 83% seen once. The sample was PBMCs or T cells enriched from blood (not recorded which). These receptors all stem from a woman aged 30 to 39 who had recovered from COVID-19. CDR3s include the opening cysteine and the closing phenylalanine or tryptophan. Fields, in order: V gene, clone size, J gene, D gene, CDR3 DNA, CDR3 protein. A D gene is named only where the DNA matches it firmly. The size of a clone is reported for some rows only, either as once, few or many, or as a class for expanded clones.

V gene: TRBV6-5; clone size: -; J gene: TRBJ1-1; D gene: TRBD1; CDR3 DNA: TGTGCCAGCAGTTACGACACAGGGGGTAAGACTGAAGCTTTCTTT; CDR3 protein: CASSYDTGGKTEAFF
V gene: TRBV3-1/TRBV3-2; clone size: -; J gene: TRBJ1-1; D gene: -; CDR3 DNA: TGTGCCAGCAGCCAAGGGGCAGGTCGTATCACTGAAGCTTTCTTT; CDR3 protein: CASSQGAGRITEAFF
V gene: TRBV29-1; clone size: once; J gene: TRBJ2-7; D gene: TRBD1; CDR3 DNA: TGCAGCGTCGAAACGCGGGACAGGGGGTCGGGGGAGCAGTACTTC; CDR3 protein: CSVETRDRGSGEQYF
V gene: TRBV12-3/TRBV12-4; clone size: few; J gene: TRBJ2-7; D gene: -; CDR3 DNA: TGTGCCAGCAGCTTTAGCAGCGAGCAGTACTTC; CDR3 protein: CASSFSSEQYF
V gene: TRBV2; clone size: -; J gene: TRBJ2-3; D gene: TRBD2; CDR3 DNA: TGTGCCAGCAGTGAGAGGGCTAGCGGGAGAACAGATACGCAGTATTTT; CDR3 protein: CASSERASGRTDTQYF
V gene: TRBV7-9; clone size: -; J gene: TRBJ1-5; D gene: TRBD1; CDR3 DNA: TGTGCCAGCAGCTTAGCGGGACAGGGAGTTCTTGGTCAGCCCCAGCATTTT; CDR3 protein: CASSLAGQGVLGQPQHF
V gene: TRBV6-5; clone size: -; J gene: TRBJ1-1; D gene: -; CDR3 DNA: TGTGCCAGCAGCGTCCAGGCACAGTACACTGAAGCTTTCTTT; CDR3 protein: CASSVQAQYTEAFF
V gene: TRBV28; clone size: -; J gene: TRBJ2-3; D gene: TRBD2; CDR3 DNA: TGTGCCAGCAGTTCCCCCCCTAGCGAGGCGGGGGCAGATACGCAGTATTTT; CDR3 protein: CASSSPPSEAGADTQYF
V gene: TRBV2; clone size: -; J gene: TRBJ1-5; D gene: -; CDR3 DNA: TGTGCCAGCAGTGGACAGATTTATCAGCCCCAGCATTTT; CDR3 protein: CASSGQIYQPQHF
V gene: TRBV10-3; clone size: -; J gene: TRBJ2-3; D gene: -; CDR3 DNA: TGTGCCATCAGTGACAGGGACTCAACTAGCACAGATACGCAGTATTTT; CDR3 protein: CAISDRDSTSTDTQYF
V gene: TRBV28; clone size: -; J gene: TRBJ2-7; D gene: -; CDR3 DNA: TGTGCCACGAGGGACTACGAGCAGTACTTC; CDR3 protein: CATRDYEQYF
V gene: TRBV29-1; clone size: -; J gene: TRBJ2-1; D gene: TRBD1; CDR3 DNA: TGCAGCGTTTCCGCCCCGCAGGGGGCAAATAATGAGCAGTTCTTC; CDR3 protein: CSVSAPQGANNEQFF
V gene: TRBV5-1; clone size: -; J gene: TRBJ1-3; D gene: -; CDR3 DNA: TGCGCCAGCAGCTCATTTTACACCGACTCTTCCGACTCTGGAAACACCATATATTTT; CDR3 protein: CASSSFYTDSSDSGNTIYF
V gene: TRBV28; clone size: -; J gene: TRBJ2-1; D gene: -; CDR3 DNA: TGTGCCAGCAGTTTGGTGGAGCTAGGAAACAATGAGCAGTTCTTC; CDR3 protein: CASSLVELGNNEQFF
V gene: TRBV7-8; clone size: -; J gene: TRBJ2-3; D gene: -; CDR3 DNA: TGTGCCAGCAGCTTAGCGGGAGAGGTTACGCAGTATTTT; CDR3 protein: CASSLAGEVTQYF
V gene: TRBV28; clone size: -; J gene: TRBJ1-4; D gene: -; CDR3 DNA: TGTGCCAGCGGGGGAGGGCAGACGAATGAAAAACTGTTTTTT; CDR3 protein: CASGGGQTNEKLFF
V gene: TRBV29-1; clone size: -; J gene: TRBJ2-5; D gene: TRBD2; CDR3 DNA: TGCAGCGTCCGGAGGGAGGGCCAGAAGACCCAGTACTTC; CDR3 protein: CSVRREGQKTQYF
V gene: TRBV28; clone size: -; J gene: TRBJ2-1; D gene: TRBD2; CDR3 DNA: TGTGCCAGCAGTTTACCCCGACTAGCCTTCTACAATGAGCAGTTCTTC; CDR3 protein: CASSLPRLAFYNEQFF
V gene: TRBV6-5; clone size: -; J gene: TRBJ1-2; D gene: TRBD1; CDR3 DNA: TGTGCCAGCTATAGGGACAGGAGCCATGGCTACACCTTC; CDR3 protein: CASYRDRSHGYTF
V gene: TRBV7-2; clone size: -; J gene: TRBJ1-2; D gene: -; CDR3 DNA: TGTGCCATCGCTGACGGAGCGAGCTATGGCTACACCTTC; CDR3 protein: CAIADGASYGYTF
V gene: TRBV19; clone size: -; J gene: TRBJ1-4; D gene: -; CDR3 DNA: TGTGCCAGTAGTATAGGCCAGGGTTATGAAAAACTGTTTTTT; CDR3 protein: CASSIGQGYEKLFF
V gene: TRBV28; clone size: -; J gene: TRBJ1-5; D gene: TRBD1; CDR3 DNA: TGTGCCAGCAGTCTGACAGGGACTAGCAATCAGCCCCAGCATTTT; CDR3 protein: CASSLTGTSNQPQHF
V gene: TRBV5-1; clone size: few; J gene: TRBJ1-1; D gene: -; CDR3 DNA: TGCGCCAGCAGCTTGGTGGCGGGGGCAACGATGAACACTGAAGCTTTCTTT; CDR3 protein: CASSLVAGATMNTEAFF
V gene: TRBV11-3; clone size: -; J gene: TRBJ1-1; D gene: -; CDR3 DNA: TGTGCCAGCAGCTTAAGTGATGGTCAGGGTGAAGCTTTCTTT; CDR3 protein: CASSLSDGQGEAFF
V gene: TRBV9; clone size: -; J gene: TRBJ2-3; D gene: TRBD2; CDR3 DNA: TGTGCCAGCAGCCTTTATCCAGCGGGAGAGTACGGGAGGGCAGGCGATACGCAGTATTTT; CDR3 protein: CASSLYPAGEYGRAGDTQYF
V gene: TRBV19; clone size: -; J gene: TRBJ2-5; D gene: -; CDR3 DNA: TGTGCCAGTAGTATGGCCAGGCCGTACCAAGAGACCCAGTACTTC; CDR3 protein: CASSMARPYQETQYF
V gene: TRBV13; clone size: -; J gene: TRBJ1-2; D gene: TRBD1; CDR3 DNA: TGTGCCAGCAGCTCCGGGACAGTAACCTATGGCTACACCTTC; CDR3 protein: CASSSGTVTYGYTF
V gene: TRBV30; clone size: -; J gene: TRBJ2-1; D gene: -; CDR3 DNA: TGTGCCTGGAGTGTGGGTAGCGGTGTTTACAATGAGCAGTTCTTC; CDR3 protein: CAWSVGSGVYNEQFF
V gene: TRBV7-3; clone size: once; J gene: TRBJ2-1; D gene: TRBD2; CDR3 DNA: TGTGCCAGCAGCTTAAATCCTAGCCGGGAGGTTAATGAGCAGTTCTTC; CDR3 protein: CASSLNPSREVNEQFF
V gene: TRBV7-9; clone size: few; J gene: TRBJ2-2; D gene: -; CDR3 DNA: TGTGCCAGCAGCCCGACAGGACCTCTGAACACCGGGGAGCTGTTTTTT; CDR3 protein: CASSPTGPLNTGELFF
V gene: TRBV27; clone size: -; J gene: TRBJ1-5; D gene: TRBD1; CDR3 DNA: TGTGCCAGCAGTTTTACAGGGGTTCAGCCCCAGCATTTT; CDR3 protein: CASSFTGVQPQHF
V gene: TRBV5-8; clone size: -; J gene: TRBJ1-1; D gene: -; CDR3 DNA: TGTGCCAGCAGCGGAATACAGGGCTTGAACACTGAAGCTTTCTTT; CDR3 protein: CASSGIQGLNTEAFF
V gene: TRBV7-2; clone size: -; J gene: TRBJ2-1; D gene: -; CDR3 DNA: TGTGCCAGCAGCTCCGATTCGACGTGGGAGGATCAGTTCTTC; CDR3 protein: CASSSDSTWEDQFF
V gene: TRBV10-3; clone size: few; J gene: TRBJ1-1; D gene: -; CDR3 DNA: TGTGCCATCAGTGAGCCGGGTTCTGAAGCTTTCTTT; CDR3 protein: CAISEPGSEAFF
V gene: TRBV2; clone size: -; J gene: TRBJ2-5; D gene: TRBD1; CDR3 DNA: TGTGCCAGCAGTGGACAGGGGGCTGAGACCCAGTACTTC; CDR3 protein: CASSGQGAETQYF
V gene: TRBV3-1/TRBV3-2; clone size: -; J gene: TRBJ1-2; D gene: -; CDR3 DNA: TGTGCCAGCAGCCAAGATCTTAGTAGGGGAGGCTACACCTTC; CDR3 protein: CASSQDLSRGGYTF
V gene: TRBV9; clone size: once; J gene: TRBJ1-5; D gene: -; CDR3 DNA: TGTGCCAGCAGCCCGGGGTTTTTAGATCAGCCCCAGCATTTT; CDR3 protein: CASSPGFLDQPQHF
V gene: TRBV6-5; clone size: -; J gene: TRBJ1-1; D gene: TRBD1; CDR3 DNA: TGTGCCAGCAGTACAGGGGGCGCGAGTACTGAAGCTTTCTTT; CDR3 protein: CASSTGGASTEAFF
V gene: TRBV28; clone size: -; J gene: TRBJ2-7; D gene: -; CDR3 DNA: TGTGCCAGCAGTCCACCGGTATCGAGCTCCTACGAGCAGTACTTC; CDR3 protein: CASSPPVSSSYEQYF
V gene: TRBV5-1; clone size: -; J gene: TRBJ2-7; D gene: -; CDR3 DNA: TGCGCCAGCAGCTTAGGCCGGGTCCTAGCGAGTTCCTACGAGCAGTACTTC; CDR3 protein: CASSLGRVLASSYEQYF
V gene: TRBV5-4; clone size: -; J gene: TRBJ2-2; D gene: TRBD2; CDR3 DNA: TGTGCCAGCAGCTCGAGAGCGGGACCCACCGGGGAGCTGTTTTTT; CDR3 protein: CASSSRAGPTGELFF
V gene: TRBV28; clone size: -; J gene: TRBJ2-1; D gene: TRBD1; CDR3 DNA: TGTGCCAGCAGTTTAAACAGGGGATATGAGCAGTTCTTC; CDR3 protein: CASSLNRGYEQFF
V gene: TRBV14; clone size: once; J gene: TRBJ1-3; D gene: -; CDR3 DNA: TGTGCCAGCAGCGACGTCAGGGGCTCTGGAAACACCATATATTTT; CDR3 protein: CASSDVRGSGNTIYF
V gene: TRBV11-2; clone size: -; J gene: TRBJ2-7; D gene: TRBD2; CDR3 DNA: TGTGCCAGCAGCCCTGGACTAGCGGGAGGGCCAGGGCAGTACTTC; CDR3 protein: CASSPGLAGGPGQYF
V gene: TRBV5-1; clone size: once; J gene: TRBJ2-1; D gene: TRBD2; CDR3 DNA: TGCGCCAGCAGCGAAGGCACTAGCGCGAGCTCCTACAATGAGCAGTTCTTC; CDR3 protein: CASSEGTSASSYNEQFF
V gene: TRBV27; clone size: -; J gene: TRBJ2-7; D gene: TRBD2; CDR3 DNA: TGTGCCAGCAGTTTATCGGGGCTAGCGGGGACCTACGAGCAGTACTTC; CDR3 protein: CASSLSGLAGTYEQYF
V gene: TRBV11-3; clone size: -; J gene: TRBJ2-2; D gene: -; CDR3 DNA: TGTGCCAGCAGAGCTAGAACCGGGGCCGGGGAGCTGTTTTTT; CDR3 protein: CASRARTGAGELFF
V gene: TRBV5-1; clone size: -; J gene: TRBJ2-7; D gene: -; CDR3 DNA: TGCGCCAGCAGCCCCGACGGGCTAGGAGGGTACGAGCAGTACTTC; CDR3 protein: CASSPDGLGGYEQYF
V gene: TRBV18; clone size: -; J gene: TRBJ2-4; D gene: TRBD2; CDR3 DNA: TGTGCCAGCTCACCCCCCTGGCGGGAGGTGAACATTCAGTACTTC; CDR3 protein: CASSPPWREVNIQYF
V gene: TRBV5-1; clone size: -; J gene: TRBJ2-1; D gene: TRBD1; CDR3 DNA: TGCGCCAGCAGGGGAGGACAGGGCGGGCAGTTCTTC; CDR3 protein: CASRGGQGGQFF
V gene: TRBV4-1; clone size: -; J gene: TRBJ2-7; D gene: TRBD1; CDR3 DNA: TGCGCCAGCAGCCAAGTGACAGGGGGTTACGAGCAGTACTTC; CDR3 protein: CASSQVTGGYEQYF
V gene: TRBV5-1; clone size: once; J gene: TRBJ2-7; D gene: TRBD1; CDR3 DNA: TGCGCCAGCAGCTACCGGGACAGGGTCCCCTACGAGCAGTACTTC; CDR3 protein: CASSYRDRVPYEQYF
V gene: TRBV6-5; clone size: -; J gene: TRBJ2-7; D gene: -; CDR3 DNA: TGTGCCAGCACCCTAGACTACGAGCAGTACTTC; CDR3 protein: CASTLDYEQYF
V gene: TRBV6-5; clone size: once; J gene: TRBJ1-1; D gene: -; CDR3 DNA: TGTGCCAGCAGTTTGGCATGGAGGGCGAACACTGAAGCTTTCTTT; CDR3 protein: CASSLAWRANTEAFF
V gene: TRBV7-9; clone size: few; J gene: TRBJ2-1; D gene: TRBD2; CDR3 DNA: TGTGCCAGCAGCCCCACCGGGACTAGCGCTTACAATGAGCAGTTCTTC; CDR3 protein: CASSPTGTSAYNEQFF